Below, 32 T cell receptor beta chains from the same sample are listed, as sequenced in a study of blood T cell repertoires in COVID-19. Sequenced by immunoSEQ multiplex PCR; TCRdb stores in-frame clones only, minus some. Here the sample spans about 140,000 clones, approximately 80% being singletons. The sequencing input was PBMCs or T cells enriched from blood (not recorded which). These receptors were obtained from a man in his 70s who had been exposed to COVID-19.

The CDR3 sequence: CATSRDRGEQYF. The CDR3 DNA reads as TGTGCCACCAGCAGAGATCGGGGCGAGCAGTACTTC. The rearrangement joins TRBV15 to TRBJ2-7; tentative D call: TRBD2 (5 bases). CDR3 length: 12 residues. The germline V and J ends were trimmed by 0 bases and 6 bases, with 6 bases remaining between them. Germline V gene lookup returns CDR1 LNHNV and CDR2 YYDKDF (reference sequence). Variable domain in full (rest from reference TRBV15 and TRBJ2-7): DAMVIQNPRYQVTQFGKPVTLSCSQTLNHNVMYWYQQKSSQAPKLLFHYYDKDFNNEADTPDNFQSRRPNTSFCFLDIRSPGLGDTAMYLCATSRDRGEQYFGPGTRLTVT.

This chain's CDR3 is CASSEDRVDPAFF. CDR3 bases: TGTGCCAGCAGTGAAGACAGGGTAGATCCGGCTTTCTTT. The V call is TRBV6-1, the J call TRBJ1-1; D is possibly TRBD1 (6 bases). Germline CDR1 MNHNS, CDR2 SASEGT. The germline V and J ends were trimmed by 1 base and 11 bases, with 14 bases remaining between them. The CDR3 loop spans 13 amino acids.

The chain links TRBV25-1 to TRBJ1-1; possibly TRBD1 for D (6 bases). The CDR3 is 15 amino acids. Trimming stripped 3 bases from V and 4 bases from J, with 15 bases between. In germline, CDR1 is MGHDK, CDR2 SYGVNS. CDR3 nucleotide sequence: TGTGCCAGCAGTGATGGGGGGGCGTCGGGCACTGAAGCTTTCTTT. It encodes CASSDGGASGTEAFF.

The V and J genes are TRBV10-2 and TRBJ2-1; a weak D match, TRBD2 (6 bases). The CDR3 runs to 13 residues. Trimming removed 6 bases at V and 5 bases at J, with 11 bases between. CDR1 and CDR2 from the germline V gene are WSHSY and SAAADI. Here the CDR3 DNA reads TGCGCCAGCAGCCGGGGGACCAACAATGAGCAGTTCTTC. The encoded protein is CASSRGTNNEQFF.

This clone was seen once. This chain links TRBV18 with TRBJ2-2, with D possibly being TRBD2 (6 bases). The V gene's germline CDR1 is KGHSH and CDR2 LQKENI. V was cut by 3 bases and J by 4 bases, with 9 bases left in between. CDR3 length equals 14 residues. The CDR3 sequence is CASSPGGLTGELFF. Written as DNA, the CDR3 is TGTGCCAGCTCACCGGGGGGACTCACCGGGGAGCTGTTTTTT.

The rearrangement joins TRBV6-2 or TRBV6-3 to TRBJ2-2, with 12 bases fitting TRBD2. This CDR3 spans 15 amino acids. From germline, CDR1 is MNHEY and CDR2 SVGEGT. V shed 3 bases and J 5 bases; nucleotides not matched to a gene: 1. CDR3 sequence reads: CASSYTSGGTGELFF. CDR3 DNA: TGTGCCAGCAGTTATACTAGCGGGGGGACCGGGGAGCTGTTTTTT.

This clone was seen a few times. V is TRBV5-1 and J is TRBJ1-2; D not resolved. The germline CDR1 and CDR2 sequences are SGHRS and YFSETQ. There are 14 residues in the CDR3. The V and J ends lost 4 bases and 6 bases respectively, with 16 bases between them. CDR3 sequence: CASSPDNPGNGYTF. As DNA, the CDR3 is TGCGCCAGCAGCCCTGACAATCCCGGGAATGGCTACACCTTC.

This CDR3 is CASSPTDYTEAFF. CDR3 nucleotides: TGCGCCAGCAGCCCGACAGACTACACTGAAGCTTTCTTT. The chain is built from TRBV5-1 and TRBJ1-1; D may be TRBD1 (5 bases). CDR1 and CDR2 from the germline V gene are SGHRS and YFSETQ. Trimming pared 4 bases from V and 3 bases from J, leaving 10 bases between. This CDR3 contains 13 residues. Together with reference TRBV5-1 and TRBJ1-1, the CDR3 gives the full variable domain: KAGVTQTPRYLIKTRGQQVTLSCSPISGHRSVSWYQQTPGQGLQFLFEYFSETQRNKGNFPGRFSGRQFSNSRSEMNVSTLELGDSALYLCASSPTDYTEAFFGQGTRLTVV.

The CDR3: CASSESGVHQPQHF. CDR3 in DNA: TGTGCCAGCAGTGAATCGGGGGTTCATCAGCCCCAGCATTTT. The chain combines TRBV25-1 with TRBJ1-5, with TRBD1 as a possible D gene (5 bases). Germline CDR1 reads MGHDK; CDR2 reads SYGVNS. The V end lost 1 base, the J end lost 5 bases, and 9 bases lay between the germline ends. This CDR3 contains 14 residues. Drawing the rest from reference TRBV25-1 and TRBJ1-5, the complete variable domain is EADIYQTPRYLVIGTGKKITLECSQTMGHDKMYWYQQDPGMELHLIHYSYGVNSTEKGDLSSESTVSRIRTEHFPLTLESARPSHTSQYLCASSESGVHQPQHFGDGTRLSIL.

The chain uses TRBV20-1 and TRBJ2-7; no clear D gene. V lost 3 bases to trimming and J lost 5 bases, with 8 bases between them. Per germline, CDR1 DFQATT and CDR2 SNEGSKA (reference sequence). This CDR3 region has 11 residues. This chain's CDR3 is CSARLFDEQYF. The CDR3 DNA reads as TGCAGTGCTAGGTTATTCGACGAGCAGTACTTC.

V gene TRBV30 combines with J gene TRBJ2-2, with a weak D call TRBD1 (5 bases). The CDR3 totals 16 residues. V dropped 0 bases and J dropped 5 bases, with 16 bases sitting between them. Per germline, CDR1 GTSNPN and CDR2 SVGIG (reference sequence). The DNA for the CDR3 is TGTGCCTGGAGTGTCCAATTTGGGGCGGAGACCGGGGAGCTGTTTTTT. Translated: CAWSVQFGAETGELFF.

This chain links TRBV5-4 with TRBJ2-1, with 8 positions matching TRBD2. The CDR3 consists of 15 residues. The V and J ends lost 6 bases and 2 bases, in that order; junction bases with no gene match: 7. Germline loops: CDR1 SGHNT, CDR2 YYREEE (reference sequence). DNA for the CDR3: TGTGCCAGCACTCGCCGGGGGGGCCCCTACAATGAGCAGTTCTTC. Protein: CASTRRGGPYNEQFF.

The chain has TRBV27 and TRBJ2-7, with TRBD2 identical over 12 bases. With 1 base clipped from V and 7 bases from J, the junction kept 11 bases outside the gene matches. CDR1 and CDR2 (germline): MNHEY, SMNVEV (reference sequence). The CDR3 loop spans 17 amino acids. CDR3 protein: CASSLFGTSGFSGEQYF. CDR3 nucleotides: TGTGCCAGCAGTTTATTCGGGACTAGCGGGTTTAGTGGGGAGCAGTACTTC.

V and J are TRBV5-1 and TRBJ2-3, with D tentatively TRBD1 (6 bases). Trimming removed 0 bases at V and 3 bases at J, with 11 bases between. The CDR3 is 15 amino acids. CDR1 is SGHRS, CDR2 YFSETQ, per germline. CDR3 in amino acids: CASSLALTGTDTQYF. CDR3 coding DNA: TGCGCCAGCAGCTTGGCCCTTACAGGGACAGATACGCAGTATTTT.

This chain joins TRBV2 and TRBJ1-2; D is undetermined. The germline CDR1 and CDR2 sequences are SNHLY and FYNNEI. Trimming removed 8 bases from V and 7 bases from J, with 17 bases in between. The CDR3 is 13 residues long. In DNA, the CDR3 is TGTGCCAGCGCCACTCTCCAGGCAACTGGCTACACCTTC. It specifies CASATLQATGYTF.

CDR3 in DNA: TGTGCCAGCAGCTTGGCACTAGCGGGCGACTTTCTTACCTACGAGCAGTACTTC. Protein product: CASSLALAGDFLTYEQYF. The J gene is TRBJ2-7, the V gene TRBV5-6; 9 nucleotides align to TRBD2. The V segment lost 0 bases and the J segment 2 bases; nucleotides outside the gene matches: 12. The germline CDR1 and CDR2 sequences are SGHDT and YYEEEE. The CDR3 runs to 18 residues. The full variable domain, rest sourced from reference TRBV5-6 and TRBJ2-7, is DAGVTQSPTHLIKTRGQQVTLRCSPKSGHDTVSWYQQALGQGPQFIFQYYEEEERQRGNFPDRFSGHQFPNYSSELNVNALLLGDSALYLCASSLALAGDFLTYEQYFGPGTRLTVT.

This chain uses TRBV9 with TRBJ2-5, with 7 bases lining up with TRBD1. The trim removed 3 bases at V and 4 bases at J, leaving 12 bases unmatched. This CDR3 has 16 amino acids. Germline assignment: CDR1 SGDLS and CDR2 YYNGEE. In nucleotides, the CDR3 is TGTGCCAGCAGCGGATCCGGGACAGCTTTGGCAGAGACCCAGTACTTC. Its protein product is CASSGSGTALAETQYF.

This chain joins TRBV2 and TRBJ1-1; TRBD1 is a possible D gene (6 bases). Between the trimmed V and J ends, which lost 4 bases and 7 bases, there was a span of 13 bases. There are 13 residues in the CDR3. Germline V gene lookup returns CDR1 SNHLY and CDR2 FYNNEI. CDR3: CASSAQGSIEAFF. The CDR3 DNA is TGTGCCAGCAGTGCACAGGGATCAATTGAAGCTTTCTTT.

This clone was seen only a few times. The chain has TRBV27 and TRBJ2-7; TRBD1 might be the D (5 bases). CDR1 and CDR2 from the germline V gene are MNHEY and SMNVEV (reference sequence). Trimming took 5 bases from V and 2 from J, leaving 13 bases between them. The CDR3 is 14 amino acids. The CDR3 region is CASSITTVAYEQYF. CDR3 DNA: TGTGCCAGCAGTATTACGACAGTCGCCTACGAGCAGTACTTC.

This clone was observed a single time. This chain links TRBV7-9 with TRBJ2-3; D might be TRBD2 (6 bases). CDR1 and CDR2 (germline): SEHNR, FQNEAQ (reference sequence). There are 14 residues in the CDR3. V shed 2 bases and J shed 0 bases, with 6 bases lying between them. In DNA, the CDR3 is TGTGCCAGCAGCTTAAGCGGGAGCACAGATACGCAGTATTTT. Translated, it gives CASSLSGSTDTQYF. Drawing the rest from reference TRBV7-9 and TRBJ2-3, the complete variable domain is DTGVSQNPRHKITKRGQNVTFRCDPISEHNRLYWYRQTLGQGPEFLTYFQNEAQLEKSRLLSDRFSAERPKGSFSTLEIQRTEQGDSAMYLCASSLSGSTDTQYFGPGTRLTVL.

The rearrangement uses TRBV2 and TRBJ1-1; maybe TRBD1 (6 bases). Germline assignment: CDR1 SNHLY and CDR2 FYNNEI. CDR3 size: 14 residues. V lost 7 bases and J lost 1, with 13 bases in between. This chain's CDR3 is CASIKPGQNTEAFF. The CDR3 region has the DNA TGTGCCAGCATCAAGCCGGGACAGAACACTGAAGCTTTCTTT.

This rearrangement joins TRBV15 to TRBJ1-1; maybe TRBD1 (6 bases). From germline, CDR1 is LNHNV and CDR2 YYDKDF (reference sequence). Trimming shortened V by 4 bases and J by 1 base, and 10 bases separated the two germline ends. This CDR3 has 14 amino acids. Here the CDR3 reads CATSTDRQNTEAFF. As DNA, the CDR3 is TGTGCCACCAGCACGGACAGACAGAACACTGAAGCTTTCTTT.

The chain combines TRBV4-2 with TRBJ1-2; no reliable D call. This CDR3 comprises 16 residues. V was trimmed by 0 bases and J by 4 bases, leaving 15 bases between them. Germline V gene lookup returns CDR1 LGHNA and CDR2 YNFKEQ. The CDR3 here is CASSQEDGGDIYGYTF. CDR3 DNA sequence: TGTGCCAGCAGCCAAGAAGATGGCGGGGATATCTATGGCTACACCTTC.

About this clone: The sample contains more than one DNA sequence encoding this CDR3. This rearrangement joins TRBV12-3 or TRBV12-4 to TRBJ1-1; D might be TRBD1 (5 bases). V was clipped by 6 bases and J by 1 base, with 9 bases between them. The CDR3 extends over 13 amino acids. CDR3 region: CASRQGWNTEAFF. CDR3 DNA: TGTGCCAGCAGGCAGGGTTGGAACACTGAAGCTTTCTTT.

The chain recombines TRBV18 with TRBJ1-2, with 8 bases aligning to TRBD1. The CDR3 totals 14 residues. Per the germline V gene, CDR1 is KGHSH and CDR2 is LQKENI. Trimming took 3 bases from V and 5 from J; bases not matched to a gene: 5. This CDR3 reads CASSPDRVGYGYTF. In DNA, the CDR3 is TGTGCCAGCTCACCGGACAGGGTAGGATATGGCTACACCTTC. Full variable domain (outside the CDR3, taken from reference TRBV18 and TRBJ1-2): NAGVMQNPRHLVRRRGQEARLRCSPMKGHSHVYWYRQLPEEGLKFMVYLQKENIIDESGMPKERFSAEFPKEGPSILRIQQVVRGDSAAYFCASSPDRVGYGYTFGSGTRLTVV.

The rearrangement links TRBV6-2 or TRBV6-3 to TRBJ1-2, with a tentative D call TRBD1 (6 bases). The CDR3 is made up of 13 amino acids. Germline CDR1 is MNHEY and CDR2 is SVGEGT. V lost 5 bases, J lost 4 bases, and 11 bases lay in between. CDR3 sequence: CASSRTAPYGYTF. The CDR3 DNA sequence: TGTGCCAGCAGTCGGACAGCCCCCTATGGCTACACCTTC.

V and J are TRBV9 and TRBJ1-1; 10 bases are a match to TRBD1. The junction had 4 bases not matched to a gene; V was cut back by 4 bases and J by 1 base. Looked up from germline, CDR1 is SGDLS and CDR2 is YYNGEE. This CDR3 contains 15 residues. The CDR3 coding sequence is TGTGCCAGCAGCCAAGGACAGGGGGGGAACACTGAAGCTTTCTTT. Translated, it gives CASSQGQGGNTEAFF.

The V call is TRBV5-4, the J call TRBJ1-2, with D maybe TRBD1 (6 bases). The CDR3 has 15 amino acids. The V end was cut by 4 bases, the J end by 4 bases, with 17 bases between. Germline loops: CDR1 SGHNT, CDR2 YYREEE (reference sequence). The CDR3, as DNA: TGTGCCAGCAGCCCACAGGGTGGTAAGGGCTATGGCTACACCTTC. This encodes CASSPQGGKGYGYTF.

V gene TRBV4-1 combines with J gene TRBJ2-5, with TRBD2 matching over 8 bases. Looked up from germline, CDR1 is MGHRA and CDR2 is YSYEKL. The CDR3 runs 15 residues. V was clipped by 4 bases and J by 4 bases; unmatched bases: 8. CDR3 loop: CASSPQGLEGETQYF. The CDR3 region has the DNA TGCGCCAGCAGCCCACAGGGACTAGAAGGAGAGACCCAGTACTTC.

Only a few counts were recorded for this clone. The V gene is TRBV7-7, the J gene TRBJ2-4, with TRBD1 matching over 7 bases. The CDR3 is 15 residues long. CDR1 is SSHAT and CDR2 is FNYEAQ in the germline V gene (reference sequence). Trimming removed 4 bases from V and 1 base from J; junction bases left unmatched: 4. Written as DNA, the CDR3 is TGTGCCAGCAGCTCTCAGGGGGTGGCCAAAAACATTCAGTACTTC. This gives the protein CASSSQGVAKNIQYF.

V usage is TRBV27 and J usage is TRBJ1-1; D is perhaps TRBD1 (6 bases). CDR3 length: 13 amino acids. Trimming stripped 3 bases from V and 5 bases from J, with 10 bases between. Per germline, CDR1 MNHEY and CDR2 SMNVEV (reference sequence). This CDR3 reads CASSLDRATEAFF. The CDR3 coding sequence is TGTGCCAGCAGTTTGGACAGAGCAACTGAAGCTTTCTTT.

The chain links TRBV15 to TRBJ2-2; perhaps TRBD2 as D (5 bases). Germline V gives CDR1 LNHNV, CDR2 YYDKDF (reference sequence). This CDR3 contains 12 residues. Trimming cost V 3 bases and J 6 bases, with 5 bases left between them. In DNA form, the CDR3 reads TGTGCCACCAGCAGGGAGGCCGGGGAGCTGTTTTTT. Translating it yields CATSREAGELFF.